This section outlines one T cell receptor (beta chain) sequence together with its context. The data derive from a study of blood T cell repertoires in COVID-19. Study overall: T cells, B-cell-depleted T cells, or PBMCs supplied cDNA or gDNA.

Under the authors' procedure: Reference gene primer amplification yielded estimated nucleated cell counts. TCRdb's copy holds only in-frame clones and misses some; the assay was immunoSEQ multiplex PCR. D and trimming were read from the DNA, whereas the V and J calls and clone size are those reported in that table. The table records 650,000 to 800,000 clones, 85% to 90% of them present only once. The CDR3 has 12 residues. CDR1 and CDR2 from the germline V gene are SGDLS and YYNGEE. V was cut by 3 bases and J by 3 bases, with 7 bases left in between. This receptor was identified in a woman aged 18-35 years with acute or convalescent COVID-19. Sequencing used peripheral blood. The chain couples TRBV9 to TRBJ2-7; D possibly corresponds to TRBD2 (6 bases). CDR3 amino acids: CASSAGDYEQYF. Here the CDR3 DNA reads TGTGCCAGCAGCGCGGGGGACTACGAGCAGTACTTC.